This T cell receptor (beta chain) was sequenced for a study of T cell responses to AZD1222 COVID-19 vaccine. The study, taken as a whole, reports: After two AZD1222 doses, spike-specific TCR breadth and depth rose versus day 0.

J gave up 3 bases and V 5 bases, and 10 bases lay outside the gene matches. CDR3 length equals 17 residues. Germline values: CDR1 SGHVS, CDR2 FNYEAQ. Data came from immunoSEQ multiplex PCR; TCRdb stores just in-frame clones and leaves some out. In the table there are some 140,000 clones, 65% to 90% of which are singletons. A word on this clone: The antigen is undetermined.

The V call is TRBV7-6, the J call TRBJ2-4; 10 bases are shared with TRBD2. The source material was peripheral blood, sampled 28 days after the second dose of the MenACWY control vaccine. The receptor was derived from an adult who received the MenACWY meningococcal vaccine as a control. Here the CDR3 reads CASSLPGGTSVKNIQYF. CDR3 coding DNA: TGTGCCAGCAGCCTCCCCGGGGGGACTAGCGTCAAAAACATTCAGTACTTC.